Listed here are 8 T cell receptor beta chains from one sample, sequenced in a study of cytomegalovirus exposure and HLA in healthy donors. The method was immunoSEQ multiplex PCR; TCRdb's version includes in-frame clones alone and lacks a portion of them. The sample lists tens of thousands of clones; approximately 81% were seen once. Sequenced: PBMCs. Receptor source: a woman aged 18-29 years in good health and CMV-seropositive.

Comment on this clone: One junction end does not reproduce the germline sequence, and a read error may be involved. This chain connects TRBV19 to TRBJ1-5; weak D call: TRBD1 (6 bases). Germline loops: CDR1 LNHDA, CDR2 SQIVND (reference sequence). This CDR3 has 18 amino acids. CDR3 loop: CAGSPQPRGTNSNQPQHF. The CDR3 region has the DNA TGTGCCGGTAGTCCACAACCGAGGGGGACCAATAGCAATCAGCCCCAGCATTTT.

This chain connects TRBV19 to TRBJ1-2; TRBD1 matches at 7 bases. In germline, CDR1 is LNHDA, CDR2 SQIVND (reference sequence). V was clipped by 10 bases and J by 2 bases; unmatched bases: 4. The CDR3 covers 12 residues. This CDR3 reads CANPGQNYGYTF. The DNA for the CDR3 is TGTGCCAACCCGGGACAGAACTATGGCTACACCTTC. The variable domain in full, completed from reference TRBV19 and TRBJ1-2, reads DGGITQSPKYLFRKEGQNVTLSCEQNLNHDAMYWYRQDPGQGLRLIYYSQIVNDFQKGDIAEGYSVSREKKESFPLTVTSAQKNPTAFYLCANPGQNYGYTFGSGTRLTVV.

This sequence joins TRBV5-1 and TRBJ2-7, with D perhaps TRBD2 (8 bases). Trimming shortened V by 4 bases and J by 2 bases, and 25 bases separated the two germline ends. Germline CDR1 SGHRS, CDR2 YFSETQ. The CDR3 covers 18 residues. CDR3 amino acids: CASSQALGSGDRTYEQYF. As DNA, the CDR3 is TGCGCCAGCAGCCAAGCTCTGGGTAGCGGGGACAGAACCTACGAGCAGTACTTC.

The rearrangement links TRBV19 to TRBJ1-1; 9 bases are a match to TRBD1. Germline-derived CDR1 and CDR2 are LNHDA and SQIVND (reference sequence). This CDR3 is 15 amino acids long. The V segment lost 3 bases and the J segment 1 base; nucleotides outside the gene matches: 3. The CDR3 sequence: CASSIRTGENTEAFF. The CDR3 nucleotides read TGTGCCAGTAGTATCCGGACAGGGGAGAACACTGAAGCTTTCTTT.

This chain uses TRBV14 with TRBJ1-2; no clear D gene. This CDR3 is built from 12 residues. V was cut by 3 bases and J by 3 bases, with 5 bases left in between. CDR1 is SGHDN, CDR2 FVKESK, per germline. The CDR3 loop reads CASSHGDYGYTF. The CDR3 region has the DNA TGTGCCAGCAGCCACGGGGACTATGGCTACACCTTC.

The rearrangement uses TRBV7-9 and TRBJ2-7; maybe TRBD2 (6 bases). This CDR3 has 13 amino acids. CDR1 is SEHNR and CDR2 is FQNEAQ in the germline V gene (reference sequence). V lost 1 base and J 6 bases, leaving 10 bases between the germline ends. This chain's CDR3 is CASSLGMGGEQYF. Written as DNA, the CDR3 is TGTGCCAGCAGCTTAGGGATGGGAGGCGAGCAGTACTTC.

The rearrangement links TRBV11-3 to TRBJ2-3, with D hard to call. Trimming shortened V by 5 bases and J by 0 bases, and 12 bases separated the two germline ends. This CDR3 is 15 amino acids long. Germline CDR1 SGHNT, CDR2 YENEEA. CDR3 bases: TGTGCCAGCAGCCTCGGTGGGCCTAGCACAGATACGCAGTATTTT. Protein: CASSLGGPSTDTQYF.

The chain combines TRBV10-1 with TRBJ1-1, with 11 bases matching TRBD1. This CDR3 contains 14 residues. CDR1 WNHNN and CDR2 SYGVQD come from the germline V gene (reference sequence). J lost 3 bases, V lost 6 bases, and 3 bases had no gene match. The CDR3 here is CASSPGQGDTEAFF. In DNA, the CDR3 is TGCGCCAGCAGCCCGGGACAGGGGGACACTGAAGCTTTCTTT.